This TCR beta chain was recovered during a study of fetal regulatory T cell absence and autoimmunity. CDR1 is SGHTA and CDR2 is FQGNSA in the germline V gene. V lost 4 bases, J lost 6 bases, and 16 bases lay in between. The CDR3 spans 15 residues. TCRdb's copy holds only in-frame clones and misses some; the assay was immunoSEQ multiplex PCR. The sample lists 95,000 or so clones, approximately 79% occurring once. The sequencing input was pancreas tissue. The source is a male donor with IPEX syndrome. The chain combines TRBV7-2 with TRBJ1-5; a possible D gene is TRBD1 (5 bases). The CDR3 nucleotides read TGTGCCAGCAGCTCCGGGTTTCAGGGTAGTCAGCCCCAGCATTTT. As protein: CASSSGFQGSQPQHF.